Below, one T cell receptor (beta chain) is given with its context. The antigen is unknown. These data belong to a study of T cell responses to AZD1222 COVID-19 vaccine. Looking at the study overall: Second-dose schedules of about 4 or about 12 weeks were combined.

The protocol was immunoSEQ multiplex PCR, while the TCRdb copy is restricted to in-frame clones and leaves out a portion. The table has over 65,000 clones, approximately 90% seen once; the top ten hold more than 5%. Study results and limitations: After two AZD1222 doses, spike-specific TCR breadth and depth rose versus day 0. Baseline seropositivity characterized only a handful of AZD1222 recipients. White British donors predominated, females outnumbered males, and clonal diversity was possibly underestimated.

V lost 8 bases, J lost 0 bases, and 7 bases lay in between. CDR1 and CDR2 (germline): WSHSY, SAAADI. The CDR3 runs 12 residues. The sequence derives from an adult in good health. The chain recombines TRBV10-2 with TRBJ1-1, with no clear D. The sequences come from peripheral blood, collected on day 0 of AZD1222 vaccination. The CDR3 is CASRMLNTEAFF. Here the CDR3 DNA reads TGCGCCAGCCGCATGCTGAACACTGAAGCTTTCTTT.